The 28 T cell receptor beta chains below all came from one sample that was sequenced in a study of T cell responses to AZD1222 COVID-19 vaccine. TCRdb's copy holds only in-frame clones and misses some; the assay was immunoSEQ multiplex PCR. The sample contains under 200,000 clones, 75% to 95% of which appear only once. Here the sequenced sample was peripheral blood, taken on day 0 of AZD1222 vaccination. The receptors derive from an adult in good health.

This chain uses TRBV14 with TRBJ2-1; 11 bases line up with TRBD2. The CDR3 is made up of 18 amino acids. From germline, CDR1 is SGHDN and CDR2 FVKESK. The V gene end was trimmed by 1 base and the J gene end by 6 bases; junction bases not matched to a gene: 11. CDR3 bases: TGTGCCAGCAGCCAAGGTGGGGGCGGACTAGCGGGTCGCAATGAGCAGTTCTTC. It translates to CASSQGGGGLAGRNEQFF.

The rearrangement links TRBV5-6 to TRBJ2-4, with no clear D. Germline CDR1 is SGHDT and CDR2 is YYEEEE. V lost 2 bases and J 1 base, leaving 10 bases between the germline ends. This CDR3 contains 15 residues. The CDR3 sequence is CASSFRVGAKNIQYF. In DNA form, the CDR3 reads TGTGCCAGCAGCTTCCGGGTAGGGGCCAAAAACATTCAGTACTTC.

V usage is TRBV6-5 and J usage is TRBJ2-1, with 7 bases identical to TRBD2. CDR1 is MNHEY, CDR2 SVGAGI, per germline. This CDR3 contains 14 residues. V dropped 8 bases and J dropped 8; count of bases not matched to a gene: 12. The CDR3 here is CASRRVGGSYEQFF. In DNA form, the CDR3 reads TGTGCCAGCCGCAGGGTGGGCGGGAGCTATGAGCAGTTCTTC.

The rearrangement links TRBV28 to TRBJ1-1; 8 bases line up with TRBD1. CDR3 length equals 16 residues. Germline lookup yields CDR1 MDHEN and CDR2 SYDVKM. V trimming: 5 bases; J trimming: 4 bases; junction bases outside the gene matches: 12. Here the CDR3 reads CASSPRGRAYSTEAFF. The CDR3 coding sequence is TGTGCCAGCAGTCCCAGGGGGCGGGCGTATAGCACTGAAGCTTTCTTT.

The chain is built from TRBV29-1 and TRBJ2-7, with 7 bases that match TRBD1. This CDR3 region has 14 residues. V dropped 0 bases and J dropped 4; count of bases not matched to a gene: 6. Germline CDR1 reads SQVTM; CDR2 reads ANQGSEA. The CDR3 spells CSVEDPDRSYEQYF. The CDR3 DNA follows: TGCAGCGTTGAAGATCCGGACAGGAGTTACGAGCAGTACTTC.

This sequence joins TRBV5-5 and TRBJ2-1, with D perhaps given as TRBD1 or TRBD2 (5 bases each). CDR1 is SGHKS, CDR2 YYEKEE, per germline (reference sequence). This CDR3 is built from 15 residues. The V end was cut by 4 bases, the J end by 4 bases, with 15 bases between. CDR3 amino acids: CASSVKGPLYNEQFF. The CDR3 DNA is TGTGCCAGCAGCGTTAAGGGACCGCTTTACAATGAGCAGTTCTTC. Full variable domain (outside the CDR3, taken from reference TRBV5-5 and TRBJ2-1): DAGVTQSPTHLIKTRGQQVTLRCSPISGHKSVSWYQQVLGQGPQFIFQYYEKEERGRGNFPDRFSARQFPNYSSELNVNALLLGDSALYLCASSVKGPLYNEQFFGPGTRLTVL.

The chain combines TRBV10-3 with TRBJ2-7; TRBD1 agrees at 9 bases. V lost 2 bases to trimming and J lost 6 bases; unmatched junction nucleotides: 8. The length of the CDR3 is 15 residues. Germline CDR1 ENHRY, CDR2 SYGVKD. The CDR3 DNA follows: TGTGCCATCAGTGAGCCAAACAGGGGGCCCAGCGAGCAGTACTTC. Translated, it gives CAISEPNRGPSEQYF.

The rearrangement uses TRBV18 and TRBJ2-1, with D unclear. V lost 5 bases and J 0 bases, leaving 17 bases between the germline ends. This CDR3 is 17 amino acids long. Germline V lookup: CDR1 KGHSH, CDR2 LQKENI. CDR3 nucleotides: TGTGCCAGCTCAGGTAGGGCCGGCTCCAACTCCTACAATGAGCAGTTCTTC. Translation: CASSGRAGSNSYNEQFF.

This chain connects TRBV7-3 to TRBJ1-1; D may be TRBD1 (6 bases). The V gene's germline CDR1 is SGHTA and CDR2 FQGTGA. V lost 5 bases and J 1 base, leaving 11 bases between the germline ends. The CDR3 is 14 amino acids. CDR3 loop: CASSRGGGNTEAFF. CDR3 DNA: TGTGCCAGCAGCCGAGGAGGGGGGAACACTGAAGCTTTCTTT.

The chain uses TRBV7-2 and TRBJ2-7; D not certain. The CDR3 extends over 14 amino acids. Per the germline V gene, CDR1 is SGHTA and CDR2 is FQGNSA. Between the trimmed V and J ends, which lost 3 bases and 3 bases, there was a span of 12 bases. CDR3 sequence: CASSFQDGNYEQYF. The CDR3, as DNA: TGTGCCAGCAGCTTCCAGGACGGAAACTACGAGCAGTACTTC.

The chain uses TRBV30 and TRBJ1-5, with D tentatively TRBD1 (5 bases). Trimming removed 2 bases from V and 0 bases from J, with 8 bases in between. This CDR3 comprises 14 residues. Germline V gives CDR1 GTSNPN, CDR2 SVGIG (reference sequence). The CDR3 DNA is TGTGCCTGGAGTACCAGGGCTAGCAATCAGCCCCAGCATTTT. Protein product: CAWSTRASNQPQHF.

This rearrangement joins TRBV2 to TRBJ2-2; 11 bases align to TRBD1. The CDR3 is 15 amino acids. V shed 7 bases, J shed 4 bases, and the junction held 5 bases outside the gene matches. Looked up from germline, CDR1 is SNHLY and CDR2 is FYNNEI. The chain's CDR3 is CASTEGTGGTGELFF. DNA for the CDR3: TGTGCCAGCACCGAGGGGACAGGGGGCACCGGGGAGCTGTTTTTT.

The rearrangement links TRBV7-9 to TRBJ1-5; TRBD1 matches at 8 bases. V trimming: 5 bases; J trimming: 4 bases; junction bases outside the gene matches: 7. This CDR3 is built from 15 residues. Germline V CDR1 and CDR2: SEHNR, FQNEAQ (reference sequence). The CDR3 nucleotides read TGTGCCAGCAGCCCAGGGACAGGCCGAAATCAGCCCCAGCATTTT. Translation gives CASSPGTGRNQPQHF.

The gene calls are TRBV7-9 and TRBJ2-7; D remains ambiguous. Trimming took 5 bases from V and 0 from J, leaving 11 bases between them. This CDR3 is built from 14 residues. Looked up from germline, CDR1 is SEHNR and CDR2 is FQNEAQ (reference sequence). CDR3 loop: CASSLTETSYEQYF. The CDR3 nucleotides are TGTGCCAGCAGCCTTACAGAGACCTCCTACGAGCAGTACTTC.

The J gene is TRBJ1-5, the V gene TRBV7-9; a weak D match, TRBD1 (5 bases). Looked up from germline, CDR1 is SEHNR and CDR2 is FQNEAQ (reference sequence). Deletions cut 2 bases from V and 7 bases from J, with 15 bases between. The CDR3 contains 15 residues. The CDR3 nucleotides read TGTGCCAGCAGCTTATCGGGCCAGGGTCAACAGCCCCAGCATTTT. The encoded protein is CASSLSGQGQQPQHF.

V gene TRBV5-1 combines with J gene TRBJ2-5; maybe TRBD1 (5 bases). V shed 0 bases and J shed 1 base, with 13 bases lying between them. The CDR3 runs to 16 residues. Per germline, CDR1 SGHRS and CDR2 YFSETQ. The DNA of the CDR3 is TGCGCCAGCAGCTTGGCCGGACACCAACCCCAAGAGACCCAGTACTTC. This encodes CASSLAGHQPQETQYF.

The chain joins TRBV6-6 to TRBJ2-1; no clear D gene. V lost 4 bases, J lost 7 bases, and 5 bases lay in between. The CDR3 contains 11 residues. Germline V gene lookup returns CDR1 MNHNY and CDR2 SVGAGI (reference sequence). The CDR3: CASSSKNEQFF. The CDR3 DNA reads TGTGCCAGCAGTTCAAAGAATGAGCAGTTCTTC.

The chain is built from TRBV5-1 and TRBJ1-5; D perhaps matches TRBD1 (6 bases). V lost 0 bases to trimming and J lost 4 bases, with 8 bases between them. The germline CDR1 and CDR2 sequences are SGHRS and YFSETQ. This CDR3 spans 14 amino acids. The DNA of the CDR3 is TGCGCCAGCAGCTTGGGGGGACAAAATCAGCCCCAGCATTTT. It specifies CASSLGGQNQPQHF.

The chain is built from TRBV5-8 and TRBJ2-2; 7 nucleotides line up with TRBD2. There are 16 residues in the CDR3. The J segment lost 4 bases and the V segment lost 1 base, leaving 7 bases of the junction unmatched. Per germline, CDR1 SGHTS and CDR2 YDEGEE. Here the CDR3 reads CASSLYGGSGTGELFF. For the CDR3, the DNA is TGTGCCAGCAGCTTGTATGGCGGGAGCGGCACCGGGGAGCTGTTTTTT.

This chain joins TRBV5-1 and TRBJ1-1, with 8 bases that match TRBD1. In germline, CDR1 is SGHRS, CDR2 YFSETQ. CDR3 size: 15 residues. Trimming at V came to 4 bases and at J to 1 base, leaving 6 bases not matched to a gene. For the CDR3, the DNA is TGCGCCAGCAGCCACAGGGGGGAGGGGAACACTGAAGCTTTCTTT. This gives the protein CASSHRGEGNTEAFF.

This clone is judged medium-sized. Other nucleotide sequences in the sample specify the same CDR3. The rearrangement links TRBV28 to TRBJ2-5, with D unclear. Per germline, CDR1 MDHEN and CDR2 SYDVKM. CDR3 length equals 12 residues. With 8 bases removed from V and 4 bases from J, the gap between germline ends came to 11 bases. The CDR3 protein is CASSLSPETQYF. CDR3 bases: TGTGCCAGCTCCCTCTCGCCAGAGACCCAGTACTTC.

The CDR3 DNA reads as TGCAGTGCTAGTTCCACGGGTGGCGAAAAACTGTTTTTT. Translated, it gives CSASSTGGEKLFF. The chain is built from TRBV20-1 and TRBJ1-4; D is undetermined. V shed 3 bases and J shed 8 bases, with 13 bases lying between them. CDR1 is DFQATT, CDR2 SNEGSKA, per germline (reference sequence). This CDR3 is built from 13 residues.

This clone has just one count. This chain connects TRBV18 to TRBJ1-2; D unresolved. The CDR3 extends over 14 amino acids. Germline values: CDR1 KGHSH, CDR2 LQKENI. V was clipped by 6 bases and J by 2 bases, with 13 bases between them. The DNA of the CDR3 is TGTGCCAGCTCGCGAGCGGACGAAAACTATGGCTACACCTTC. It encodes CASSRADENYGYTF.

V and J are TRBV9 and TRBJ1-6, with 10 positions matching TRBD1. J was trimmed by 10 bases and V by 3 bases; bases with no gene match: 7. The CDR3 length is 15 residues. CDR1 SGDLS and CDR2 YYNGEE come from the germline V gene. The CDR3 DNA reads as TGTGCCAGCAGCGCCCGACAGGGGGCTGACTCACCCCTCCACTTT. As protein: CASSARQGADSPLHF.

V is TRBV7-6 and J is TRBJ2-1; D unresolved. The CDR3 is 16 residues long. Per germline, CDR1 SGHVS and CDR2 FNYEAQ. The V gene lost 5 bases and the J gene lost 7 bases, with 21 bases spanning the gap. The CDR3 DNA sequence: TGTGCCAGCAGCCCAGCGCGGCTAGGGTTAGGGAATGAGCAGTTCTTC. This translates into CASSPARLGLGNEQFF.

The V and J genes are TRBV5-1 and TRBJ2-7, with 9 bases lining up with TRBD2. Germline V gene lookup returns CDR1 SGHRS and CDR2 YFSETQ. The J segment lost 2 bases and the V segment lost 4 bases, leaving 7 bases of the junction unmatched. The CDR3 runs to 15 residues. The CDR3 spells CASSISGRTAYEQYF. The CDR3 nucleotides read TGCGCCAGCAGCATTAGCGGGAGAACCGCCTACGAGCAGTACTTC. Using reference TRBV5-1 and TRBJ2-7 for the parts outside the CDR3, the full variable domain is KAGVTQTPRYLIKTRGQQVTLSCSPISGHRSVSWYQQTPGQGLQFLFEYFSETQRNKGNFPGRFSGRQFSNSRSEMNVSTLELGDSALYLCASSISGRTAYEQYFGPGTRLTVT.

Only a few counts were recorded for this clone. This sequence joins TRBV28 and TRBJ2-2, with a possible D match to TRBD2 (6 bases). The CDR3 has 16 amino acids. Germline CDR1 reads MDHEN; CDR2 reads SYDVKM. The V end lost 2 bases, the J end lost 5 bases, and 15 bases lay between the germline ends. CDR3 sequence (DNA): TGTGCCAGCAGTTTACTAGGAGGGCCGGGGACCGGGGAGCTGTTTTTT. Protein: CASSLLGGPGTGELFF.

The chain carries TRBV28 and TRBJ1-5; D not certain. There are 15 residues in the CDR3. Germline CDR1 is MDHEN and CDR2 is SYDVKM. Trimming stripped 4 bases from V and 0 bases from J, with 10 bases between. In DNA, the CDR3 is TGTGCCAGCAGTTCGGATTCTCTTAGCAATCAGCCCCAGCATTTT. This sequence encodes CASSSDSLSNQPQHF.